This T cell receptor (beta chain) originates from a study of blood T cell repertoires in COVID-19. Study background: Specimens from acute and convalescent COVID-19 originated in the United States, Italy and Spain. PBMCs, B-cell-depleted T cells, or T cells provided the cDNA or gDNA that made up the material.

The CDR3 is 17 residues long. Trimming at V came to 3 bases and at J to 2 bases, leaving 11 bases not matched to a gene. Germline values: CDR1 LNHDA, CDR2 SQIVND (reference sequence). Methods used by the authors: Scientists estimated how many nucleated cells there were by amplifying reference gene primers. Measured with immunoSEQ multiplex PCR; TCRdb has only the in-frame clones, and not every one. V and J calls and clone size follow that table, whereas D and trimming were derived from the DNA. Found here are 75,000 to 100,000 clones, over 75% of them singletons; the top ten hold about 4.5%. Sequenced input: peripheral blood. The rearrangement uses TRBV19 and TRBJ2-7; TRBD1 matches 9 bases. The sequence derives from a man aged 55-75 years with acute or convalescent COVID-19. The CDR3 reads CASSIVGLDRGPYEQYF. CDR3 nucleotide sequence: TGTGCCAGTAGTATTGTAGGTTTGGACAGGGGACCCTACGAGCAGTACTTC.